These 21 T cell receptor beta chains came from one sample sequenced in a study of identical twins. TCRdb passed the 5' RACE reads through MiXCR, listing each CDR3 protein once. The repertoire holds about 490,000 distinct CDR3 sequences, with about 15% as singletons. The sample was also linked to a second study, of yellow fever vaccine responses in identical twins.

The source material was CD4+ T cells sorted from blood. The source is a woman between 18 and 30 years old in good health.

This clonotype was observed at least ten times. V and J are TRBV5-1 and TRBJ2-5, with 7 bases matching TRBD1. Looked up from germline, CDR1 is SGHRS and CDR2 is YFSETQ. The J segment lost 2 bases and the V segment lost 4 bases, leaving 5 bases of the junction unmatched. The CDR3 spans 14 residues. The CDR3 DNA is TGCGCCAGCAGCCGAGGGACAGCGCAAGAGACCCAGTACTTC. Amino acid sequence: CASSRGTAQETQYF.

This chain links TRBV7-9 with TRBJ1-1; no definite D call. This CDR3 region has 13 residues. V lost 1 base, J lost 8 bases, and 11 bases lay in between. CDR1 is SEHNR and CDR2 is FQNEAQ in the germline V gene (reference sequence). For the CDR3, the DNA is TGTGCCAGCAGCTTAGATGCGCAGACCGAAGCTTTCTTT. It codes for CASSLDAQTEAFF.

This clonotype has just a few counts. The chain is built from TRBV7-6 and TRBJ2-2; D is tentatively TRBD1 or TRBD2 (6 bases each). Per germline, CDR1 SGHVS and CDR2 FNYEAQ. This CDR3 region has 17 residues. V was pared by 5 bases and J by 0 bases, with 16 bases between. The CDR3 DNA reads TGTGCCAGCAGCCTTTACGGGGGCGGCGCGAACACCGGGGAGCTGTTTTTT. As protein: CASSLYGGGANTGELFF.

The V and J genes are TRBV28 and TRBJ1-4, with a weak D call TRBD1 (5 bases). Germline CDR1 and CDR2: MDHEN and SYDVKM. V was clipped by 5 bases and J by 8 bases, with 15 bases between them. CDR3 length: 14 residues. The CDR3 reads CASSTSYPGEKLFF. In DNA form, the CDR3 reads TGTGCCAGCAGTACCTCCTATCCAGGGGAAAAACTGTTTTTT.

This clonotype showed up many times. The chain is built from TRBV12-3 or TRBV12-4 and TRBJ2-1; D is perhaps TRBD1 (6 bases). This CDR3 is 13 amino acids long. V was pared by 6 bases and J by 3 bases, with 9 bases between. CDR3: CASRTDSYNEQFF. The CDR3 region has the DNA TGTGCCAGCAGGACGGACAGCTACAATGAGCAGTTCTTC.

This chain uses TRBV2 with TRBJ1-5, with D uncertain. V lost 8 bases and J 0 bases, leaving 8 bases between the germline ends. From germline, CDR1 is SNHLY and CDR2 FYNNEI. The CDR3 runs 13 residues. CDR3 DNA: TGTGCCAGCCGGGCCCTTAGCAATCAGCCCCAGCATTTT. Protein sequence: CASRALSNQPQHF. Full variable domain (missing parts from reference TRBV2 and TRBJ1-5): EPEVTQTPSHQVTQMGQEVILRCVPISNHLYFYWYRQILGQKVEFLVSFYNNEISEKSEIFDDQFSVERPDGSNFTLKIRSTKLEDSAMYFCASRALSNQPQHFGDGTRLSIL.

The rearrangement joins TRBV27 to TRBJ2-3, with D tentatively TRBD1 (5 bases). CDR1 and CDR2 from the germline V gene are MNHEY and SMNVEV (reference sequence). V lost 5 bases and J lost 6, with 18 bases in between. This CDR3 is built from 15 residues. CDR3 sequence: CASSLQRGVRDTQYF. The CDR3 DNA follows: TGTGCCAGCAGTCTACAAAGGGGCGTTCGGGATACGCAGTATTTT.

The chain links TRBV5-1 to TRBJ2-5; D might be TRBD1 (7 bases). Germline lookup yields CDR1 SGHRS and CDR2 YFSETQ. Trimming removed 0 bases at V and 3 bases at J, with 18 bases between. CDR3 length equals 17 residues. CDR3 sequence reads: CASSLVMGGQTKETQYF. The CDR3 DNA is TGCGCCAGCAGCTTGGTTATGGGGGGACAGACAAAAGAGACCCAGTACTTC.

This clonotype was seen many times. The gene calls are TRBV24-1 and TRBJ1-1; 7 bases fit TRBD1. This CDR3 spans 15 amino acids. V shed 7 bases, J shed 0 bases, and the junction held 7 bases outside the gene matches. Germline loops: CDR1 KGHDR, CDR2 SFDVKD. The CDR3 reads CATRGGTGVNTEAFF. CDR3 bases: TGTGCCACCAGGGGAGGAACAGGGGTGAACACTGAAGCTTTCTTT.

A few counts support this clonotype. The V and J genes are TRBV2 and TRBJ2-1; D possibly uses TRBD1 or TRBD2 (6 bases each). Germline V gives CDR1 SNHLY, CDR2 FYNNEI. The V end lost 4 bases, the J end lost 5 bases, and 27 bases lay between the germline ends. The CDR3 covers 19 residues. The CDR3 bases are TGTGCCAGCAGTGTATTAGGGGGGAAGACGGGTGGACGAGACAATGAGCAGTTCTTC. It translates to CASSVLGGKTGGRDNEQFF.

This clonotype was observed a few times. This rearrangement joins TRBV7-2 to TRBJ2-5, with 7 bases that match TRBD1. J gave up 5 bases and V 4 bases, and 7 bases lay outside the gene matches. The CDR3 consists of 14 residues. From germline, CDR1 is SGHTA and CDR2 FQGNSA. The CDR3 loop reads CASSSYRGPETQYF. The CDR3 DNA reads TGTGCCAGCAGCTCGTACAGGGGACCGGAGACCCAGTACTTC.

V is TRBV6-5 and J is TRBJ1-6, with a weak D call TRBD1 (6 bases). Germline CDR1 reads MNHEY; CDR2 reads SVGAGI. Between the trimmed V and J ends, which lost 0 bases and 6 bases, there was a span of 18 bases. The CDR3 covers 18 residues. CDR3 protein: CASSYSIPRGGSNSPLHF. In DNA, the CDR3 is TGTGCCAGCAGTTACTCGATCCCGCGAGGGGGAAGTAATTCACCCCTCCACTTT.

This clonotype was observed a handful of times. This chain joins TRBV20-1 and TRBJ2-5; a weak D match, TRBD1 (5 bases). Trimming took 6 bases from V and 5 from J, leaving 16 bases between them. CDR3 length: 13 amino acids. Germline CDR1 and CDR2: DFQATT and SNEGSKA (reference sequence). The CDR3 DNA reads TGCAGTGCCATAAAAGGGGTCTCGGAGACCCAGTACTTC. Translated: CSAIKGVSETQYF.

The gene calls are TRBV10-1 and TRBJ1-3; TRBD1 is a possible D gene (5 bases). This CDR3 is built from 18 residues. V lost 7 bases and J lost 0, with 22 bases in between. Germline V CDR1 and CDR2: WNHNN, SYGVQD (reference sequence). The CDR3 here is CASIRGPICVHSGNTIYF. The CDR3 DNA reads as TGCGCCAGCATTCGGGGACCTATTTGCGTCCACTCTGGAAACACCATATATTTT.

This clonotype was seen more than once but under ten times. The J gene is TRBJ2-7, the V gene TRBV6-4, with TRBD1 as a possible D gene (6 bases). Germline CDR1 is MRHNA and CDR2 is SNTAGT. The CDR3 contains 15 residues. The CDR3 spells CANLGAGRSSCEQYV. CDR3 DNA: TGTGCCAACTTGGGGGCAGGGCGAAGCTCCTGCGAGCAGTACGTC.

This clonotype was seen only a few times. The chain is built from TRBV7-9 and TRBJ2-3; D is tentatively TRBD1 or TRBD2 (5 bases each). Trimming shortened V by 5 bases and J by 1 base, and 16 bases separated the two germline ends. This CDR3 comprises 16 residues. CDR1 and CDR2 (germline): SEHNR, FQNEAQ (reference sequence). The CDR3: CASSPPRDRGTDTQYF. The CDR3, as DNA: TGTGCCAGCAGCCCCCCTCGGGACCGCGGCACAGATACGCAGTATTTT.

This clonotype has only a few counts. The rearrangement uses TRBV10-2 and TRBJ1-5; the D is unclear. CDR1 WSHSY and CDR2 SAAADI come from the germline V gene. The CDR3 covers 13 residues. Trimming stripped 10 bases from V and 2 bases from J, with 12 bases between. The CDR3 DNA reads as TGCGCCACCGTTGGGTCAGGCAATCAGCCCCAGCATTTT. Its translation: CATVGSGNQPQHF.

This clonotype was found many times. The chain recombines TRBV12-3 or TRBV12-4 with TRBJ1-5; 8 nucleotides match TRBD1. The ends lost 0 bases at V and 5 bases at J; junction bases unmatched: 6. CDR3 length: 16 residues. CDR3 sequence: CASSLARTGTHQPQHF. In DNA form, the CDR3 reads TGTGCCAGCAGTTTAGCTAGGACAGGGACCCATCAGCCCCAGCATTTT.

V gene TRBV11-1 combines with J gene TRBJ2-1; 13 bases agree with TRBD2. The CDR3 has 18 amino acids. CDR1 and CDR2 from the germline V gene are SGHAT and FQDESV (reference sequence). The trim removed 5 bases at V and 6 bases at J, leaving 13 bases unmatched. The CDR3 is CASSPLERLAGGINEQFF. For the CDR3, the DNA is TGTGCCAGCAGCCCACTCGAAAGACTAGCGGGGGGCATCAATGAGCAGTTCTTC.

This clonotype was detected ten times or more. The gene calls are TRBV5-1 and TRBJ2-7; 9 bases align to TRBD2. The CDR3 has 15 residues. CDR1 SGHRS and CDR2 YFSETQ come from the germline V gene. After removal of 0 bases from V and 3 bases from J, the junction contained 4 bases not matched to a gene. CDR3 bases: TGCGCCAGCAGCTTGGGGACTAGCGTACTCTACGAGCAGTACTTC. Translation gives CASSLGTSVLYEQYF.

The V call is TRBV12-3 or TRBV12-4, the J call TRBJ1-4, with D perhaps TRBD1 (6 bases). This CDR3 spans 13 amino acids. Trimming took 7 bases from V and 10 from J, leaving 16 bases between them. CDR3 bases: TGTGCCAGCACCCCCGTAGAAGGGGGAAAACTGTTTTTT. It codes for CASTPVEGGKLFF.